One T cell receptor beta chain is described in this entry. These data are taken from a study of OX40 agonist ivuxolimab in advanced cancers. Clones were sequenced by immunoSEQ multiplex PCR, and TCRdb holds only the in-frame ones, with some missing. This sample has roughly 80,000 clones, with around 85% found just once. Germline-derived CDR1 and CDR2 are SGDLS and YYNGEE. Trimming took 4 bases from V and 9 from J; bases not matched to a gene: 12. The CDR3 has 15 amino acids. The V call is TRBV9, the J call TRBJ2-1; TRBD2 agrees at 8 bases. This specimen was CD4+ or CD8+ T cells sorted from blood, taken in a trial of the OX40 agonist ivuxolimab. The origin of this receptor is an adult with an advanced solid tumor such as melanoma, head and neck, liver or kidney cancer. The CDR3 nucleotides read TGTGCCAGCAGCCTCACGGAGCGGGAGCGGGGTGAGCAGTTCTTC. It encodes CASSLTERERGEQFF.